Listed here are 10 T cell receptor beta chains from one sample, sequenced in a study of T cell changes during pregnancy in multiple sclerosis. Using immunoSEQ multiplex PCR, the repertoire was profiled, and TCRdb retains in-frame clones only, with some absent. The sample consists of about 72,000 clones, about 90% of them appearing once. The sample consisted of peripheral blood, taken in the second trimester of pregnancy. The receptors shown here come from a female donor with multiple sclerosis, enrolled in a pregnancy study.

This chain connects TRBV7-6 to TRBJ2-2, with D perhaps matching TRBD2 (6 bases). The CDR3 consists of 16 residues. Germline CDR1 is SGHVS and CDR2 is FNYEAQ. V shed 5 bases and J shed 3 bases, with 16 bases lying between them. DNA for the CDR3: TGTGCCAGCAGCCGAAGTGGAGGGGTGGACACCGGGGAGCTGTTTTTT. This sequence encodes CASSRSGGVDTGELFF.

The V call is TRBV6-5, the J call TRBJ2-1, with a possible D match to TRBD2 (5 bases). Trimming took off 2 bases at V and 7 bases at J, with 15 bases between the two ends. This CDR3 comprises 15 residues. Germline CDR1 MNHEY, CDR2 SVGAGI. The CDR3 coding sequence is TGTGCCAGCAGTTACCATCAGCGGCCTGATAATGAGCAGTTCTTC. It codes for CASSYHQRPDNEQFF.

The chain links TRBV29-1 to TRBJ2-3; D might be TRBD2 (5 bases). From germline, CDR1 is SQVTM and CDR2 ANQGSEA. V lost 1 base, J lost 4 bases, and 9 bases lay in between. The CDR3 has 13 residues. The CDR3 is CSVEGLGADTQYF. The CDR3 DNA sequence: TGCAGCGTTGAAGGGCTCGGGGCAGATACGCAGTATTTT.

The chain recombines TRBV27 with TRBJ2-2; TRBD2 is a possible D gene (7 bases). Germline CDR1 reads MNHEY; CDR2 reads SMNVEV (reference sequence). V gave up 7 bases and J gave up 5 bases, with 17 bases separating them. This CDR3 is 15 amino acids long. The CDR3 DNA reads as TGTGCCAGCACTCTAGGGGGGGCTCTGACCGGGGAGCTGTTTTTT. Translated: CASTLGGALTGELFF.

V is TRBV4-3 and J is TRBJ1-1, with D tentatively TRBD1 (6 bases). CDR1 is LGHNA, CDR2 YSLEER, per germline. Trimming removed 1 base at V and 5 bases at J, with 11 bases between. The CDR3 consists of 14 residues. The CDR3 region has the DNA TGCGCCAGCAGCCAAGGTCAGGGGCGGACTGAAGCTTTCTTT. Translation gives CASSQGQGRTEAFF.

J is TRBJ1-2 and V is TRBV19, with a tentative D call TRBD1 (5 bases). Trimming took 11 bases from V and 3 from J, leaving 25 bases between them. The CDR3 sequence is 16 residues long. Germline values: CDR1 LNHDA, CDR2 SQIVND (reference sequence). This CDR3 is CAPIGRGWPFYYGYTF. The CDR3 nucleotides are TGTGCCCCTATAGGGAGGGGTTGGCCCTTTTACTATGGCTACACCTTC.

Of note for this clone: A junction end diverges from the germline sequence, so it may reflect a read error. The CDR3 region is CASSLGLAGGSFNEQFF. CDR3 nucleotide sequence: TGTGCCAGCAGCTTGGGGCTAGCGGGGGGATCCTTCAATGAGCAGTTCTTC. The chain links TRBV5-4 to TRBJ2-1, with 11 positions matching TRBD2. Germline V lookup: CDR1 SGHNT, CDR2 YYREEE (reference sequence). This CDR3 comprises 17 residues.

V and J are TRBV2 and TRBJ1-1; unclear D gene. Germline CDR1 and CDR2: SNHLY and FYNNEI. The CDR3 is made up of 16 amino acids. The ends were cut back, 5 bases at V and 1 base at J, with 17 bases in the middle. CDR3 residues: CASSQRTVNQNTEAFF. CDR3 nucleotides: TGTGCCAGCAGTCAACGGACTGTAAATCAGAACACTGAAGCTTTCTTT.

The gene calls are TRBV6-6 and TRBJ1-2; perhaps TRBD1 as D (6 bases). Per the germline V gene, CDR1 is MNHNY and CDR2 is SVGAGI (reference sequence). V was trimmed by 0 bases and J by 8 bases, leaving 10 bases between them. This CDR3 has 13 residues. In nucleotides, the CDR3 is TGTGCCAGCAGTTACTCGGGGGCTGGGGGCTACACCTTC. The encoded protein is CASSYSGAGGYTF.

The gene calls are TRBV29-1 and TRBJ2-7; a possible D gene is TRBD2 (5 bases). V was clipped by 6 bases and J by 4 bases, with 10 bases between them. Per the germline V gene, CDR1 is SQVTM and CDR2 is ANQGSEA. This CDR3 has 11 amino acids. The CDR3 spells CSVLREYEQYF. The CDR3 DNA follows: TGCAGCGTCCTCCGGGAATACGAGCAGTACTTC.